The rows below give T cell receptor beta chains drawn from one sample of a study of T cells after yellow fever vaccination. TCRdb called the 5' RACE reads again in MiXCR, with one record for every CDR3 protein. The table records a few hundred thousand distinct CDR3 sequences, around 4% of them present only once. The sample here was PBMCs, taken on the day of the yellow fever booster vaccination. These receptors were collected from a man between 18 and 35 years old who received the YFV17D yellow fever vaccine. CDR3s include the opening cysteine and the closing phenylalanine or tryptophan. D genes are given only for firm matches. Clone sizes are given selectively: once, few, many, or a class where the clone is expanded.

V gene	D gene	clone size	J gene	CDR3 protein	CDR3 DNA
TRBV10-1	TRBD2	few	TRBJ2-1	CASSESGGIALGYNEQFF	TGCGCCAGCAGTGAGTCGGGGGGGATAGCCCTCGGATACAATGAGCAGTTCTTC
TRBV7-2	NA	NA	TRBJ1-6	CASSLESPLHF	TGTGCCAGCAGCTTAGAATCACCCCTCCACTTT
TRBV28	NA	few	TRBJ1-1	CASRTGYHFRNTEAFF	TGTGCCAGCAGGACAGGATACCACTTCAGGAACACTGAAGCTTTCTTT
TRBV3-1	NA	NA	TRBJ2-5	CASSQVSTAETQYF	TGTGCCAGCAGCCAAGTGTCCACAGCTGAGACCCAGTACTTC
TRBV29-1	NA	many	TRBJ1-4	CSGGQGWEKLFF	TGCAGCGGAGGGCAGGGGTGGGAAAAACTGTTTTTT
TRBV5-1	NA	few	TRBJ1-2	CASSLDRGYTF	TGCGCCAGCAGCTTGGATCGGGGCTACACCTTC
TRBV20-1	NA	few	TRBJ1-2	CSTLRQAPYGYTF	TGCAGTACTTTACGACAGGCGCCCTATGGCTACACCTTC
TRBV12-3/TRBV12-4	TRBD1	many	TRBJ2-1	CASNRGHEQFF	TGTGCCAGCAACAGGGGACATGAGCAGTTCTTC
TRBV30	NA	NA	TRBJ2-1	CAWSLQGYNEQFF	TGTGCCTGGAGTCTCCAGGGGTACAATGAGCAGTTCTTC
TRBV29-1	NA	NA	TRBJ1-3	CSVEPRIPGNTIYF	TGCAGCGTCGAGCCACGAATCCCTGGAAACACCATATATTTT
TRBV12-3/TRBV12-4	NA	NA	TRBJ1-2	CASGGPNYGYTF	TGTGCCAGCGGTGGGCCTAACTATGGCTACACCTTC
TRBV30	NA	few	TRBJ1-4	CAWRGAGTEKLFF	TGTGCCTGGAGGGGGGCAGGGACGGAAAAACTGTTTTTT
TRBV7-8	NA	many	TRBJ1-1	CASSLLQDTEAFF	TGTGCCAGCAGCTTATTGCAGGACACTGAAGCTTTCTTT
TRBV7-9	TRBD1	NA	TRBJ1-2	CASSLTGQGHGYTF	TGTGCCAGCAGCTTAACAGGACAGGGTCACGGCTACACCTTC
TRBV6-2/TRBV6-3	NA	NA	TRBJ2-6	CASSYSNRLGWVLTF	TGTGCCAGCAGTTACTCGAATAGGCTGGGTTGGGTCCTGACTTTC
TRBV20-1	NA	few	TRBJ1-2	CSARAQRGNTF	TGCAGTGCTAGAGCGCAGCGCGGGAACACCTTC
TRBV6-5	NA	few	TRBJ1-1	CASSYSIGPLNTEAFF	TGTGCCAGCAGTTACTCGATAGGACCGCTAAACACTGAAGCTTTCTTT
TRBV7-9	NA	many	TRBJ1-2	CASSLEVGGYTF	TGTGCCAGCAGCTTGGAGGTGGGGGGCTACACCTTC
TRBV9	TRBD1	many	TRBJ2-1	CASSGGQGVYNEQFF	TGTGCCAGCAGCGGCGGACAGGGGGTCTACAATGAGCAGTTCTTC
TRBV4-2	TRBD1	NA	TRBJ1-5	CASSQDDRVWQPQHF	TGTGCCAGCAGCCAAGACGACAGGGTTTGGCAGCCCCAGCATTTT
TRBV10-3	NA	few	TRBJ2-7	CAIRPGLSSSYEQYF	TGTGCCATCAGGCCGGGACTCTCCAGCTCCTACGAGCAGTACTTC
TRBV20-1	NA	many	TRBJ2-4	CSARPSGYIQYF	TGCAGTGCTAGGCCCTCCGGGTACATTCAGTACTTC
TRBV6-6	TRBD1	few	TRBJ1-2	CASSRGLQGASYGYTF	TGTGCCAGCAGCCGAGGCCTTCAGGGGGCCAGCTATGGCTACACCTTC
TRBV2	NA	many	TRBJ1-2	CASSEEGVTNYGYTF	TGTGCCAGCAGTGAAGAAGGCGTCACTAACTATGGCTACACCTTC
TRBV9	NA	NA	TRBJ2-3	CASSADRFTDTQYF	TGTGCCAGCAGCGCTGACAGGTTCACAGATACGCAGTATTTT
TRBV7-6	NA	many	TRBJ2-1	CASSTRGGYNEQFF	TGTGCCAGCAGCACCAGGGGGGGATACAATGAGCAGTTCTTC
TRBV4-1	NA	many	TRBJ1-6	CASSPGQPNSPLHF	TGCGCCAGCAGCCCTGGACAGCCCAATTCACCCCTCCACTTT
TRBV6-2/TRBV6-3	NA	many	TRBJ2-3	CASSPSAGFTDTQYF	TGTGCCAGCAGTCCCAGCGCAGGGTTCACAGATACGCAGTATTTT
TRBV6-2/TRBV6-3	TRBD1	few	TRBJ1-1	CATLDRVTSNTEAFF	TGTGCCACCTTGGACAGGGTTACGTCAAACACTGAAGCTTTCTTT
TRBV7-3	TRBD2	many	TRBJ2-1	CASSPGGGPLGEQFF	TGTGCCAGCAGCCCCGGGGGGGGCCCTCTTGGGGAGCAGTTCTTC
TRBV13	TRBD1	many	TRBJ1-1	CASSSPQGTQGAFF	TGTGCCAGCAGTTCACCACAGGGGACCCAAGGGGCTTTCTTT
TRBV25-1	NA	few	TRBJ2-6	CASSESRGLRANVLTF	TGTGCCAGCAGTGAATCTCGGGGCTTAAGGGCCAACGTCCTGACTTTC
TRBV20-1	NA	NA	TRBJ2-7	CSARDSSRASSYEQYF	TGCAGTGCTAGAGATAGTTCCCGGGCGAGCTCCTACGAGCAGTACTTC
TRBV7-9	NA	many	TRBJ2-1	CASSLGVSYNEQFF	TGTGCCAGCAGCTTAGGGGTCTCCTACAATGAGCAGTTCTTC
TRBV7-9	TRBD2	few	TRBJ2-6	CASSSRGDRARGANVLTF	TGTGCCAGCAGCTCGCGGGGGGATCGGGCGAGGGGGGCCAACGTCCTGACTTTC
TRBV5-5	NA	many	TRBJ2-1	CASSLGESYNEQFF	TGTGCCAGCAGCTTGGGAGAGTCCTACAATGAGCAGTTCTTC
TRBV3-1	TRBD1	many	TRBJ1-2	CASSPGTGGFGYTF	TGTGCCAGCAGCCCCGGGACAGGGGGCTTTGGCTACACCTTC
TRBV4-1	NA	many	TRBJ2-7	CASSQEPSWYEQYF	TGCGCCAGCAGCCAAGAACCTAGTTGGTACGAGCAGTACTTC
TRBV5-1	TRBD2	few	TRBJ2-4	CASSLGTSDSIQYF	TGCGCCAGCAGCTTAGGGACTAGCGACTCCATTCAGTACTTC
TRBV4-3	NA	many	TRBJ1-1	CASSPKTMNTEAFF	TGCGCCAGCAGCCCAAAGACTATGAACACTGAAGCTTTCTTT
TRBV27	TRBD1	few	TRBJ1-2	CASSGNTGEGYTF	TGTGCCAGCAGTGGGAACACAGGGGAGGGCTACACCTTC
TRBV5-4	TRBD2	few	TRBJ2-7	CASSPLPGLAGDRTYEQYF	TGTGCCAGCAGTCCTTTACCGGGACTAGCGGGGGACCGCACCTACGAGCAGTACTTC
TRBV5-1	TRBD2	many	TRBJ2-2	CASSLDLAENTGELFF	TGCGCCAGCAGCTTGGACCTAGCGGAGAACACCGGGGAGCTGTTTTTT
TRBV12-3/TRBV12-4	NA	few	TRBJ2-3	CASSYRASTDTQYF	TGTGCCAGCAGTTACAGGGCGAGCACAGATACGCAGTATTTT
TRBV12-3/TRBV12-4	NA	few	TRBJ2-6	CASSSWEGANLYSGANVLTF	TGTGCCAGCAGTTCGTGGGAAGGGGCGAACTTATACTCTGGGGCCAACGTCCTGACTTTC
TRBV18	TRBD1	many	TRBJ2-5	CASSPTATGGQETQYF	TGTGCCAGCTCACCGACAGCAACAGGGGGCCAAGAGACCCAGTACTTC
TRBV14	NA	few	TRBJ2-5	CASSRQTGFQETQYF	TGTGCCAGCAGCCGACAAACGGGCTTCCAAGAGACCCAGTACTTC
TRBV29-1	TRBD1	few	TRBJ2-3	CSVERGRGITDTQYF	TGCAGCGTTGAAAGGGGCAGGGGGATAACAGATACGCAGTATTTT
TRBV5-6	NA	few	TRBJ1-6	CASTLRTGSSYNSPLHF	TGTGCCAGCACCCTTCGGACGGGAAGCTCCTATAATTCACCCCTCCACTTT
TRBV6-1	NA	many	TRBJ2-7	CASTQEKFASYEQYF	TGTGCCAGCACCCAAGAAAAGTTCGCCTCCTACGAGCAGTACTTC
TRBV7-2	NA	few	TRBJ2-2	CASSLARVYSNTGELFF	TGTGCCAGCAGCTTAGCGCGGGTCTATTCGAACACCGGGGAGCTGTTTTTT
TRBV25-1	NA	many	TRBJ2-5	CASSRQQETQYF	TGTGCCAGCAGTCGGCAGCAAGAGACCCAGTACTTC
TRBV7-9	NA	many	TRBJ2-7	CASSLEVGGDYF	TGTGCCAGCAGCTTAGAAGTCGGTGGGGATTACTTC
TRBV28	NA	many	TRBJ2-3	CASTISTRQITDTQYF	TGTGCCAGCACCATCTCTACGAGACAGATCACAGATACGCAGTATTTT